These T cell receptor beta chains were read from a single sample in a study of response to subunit inactivated influenza vaccine. TCRdb reanalysed the RT-PCR reads using MiXCR and keeps one entry per CDR3 protein. The table includes around 470,000 distinct CDR3 sequences, less than 7.5% detected once. Sequences were derived from PBMCs from blood, sampled around 2 years after vaccination. These receptors originate from a man between 45 and 75 years old who received an inactivated influenza vaccine. Each CDR3 is given with its conserved first and last residue. The order of the fields is J gene, V gene, clone size, D gene, CDR3 protein, CDR3 DNA. D genes are given only for firm matches. Not all rows give a size; the values are once, few, many and, for expanded clones, a class.

j_gene: TRBJ2-2
v_gene: TRBV5-1
abundance: few
d_gene: .
CDR3aa: CASSFNGDTGELFF
CDR3nt: TGCGCCAGCAGCTTTAACGGGGACACCGGGGAGCTGTTTTTT

j_gene: TRBJ1-2
v_gene: TRBV3-1
abundance: few
d_gene: .
CDR3aa: CASSPGTSYGYTF
CDR3nt: TGTGCCAGCAGCCCTGGGACGTCGTATGGCTACACCTTC

j_gene: TRBJ2-3
v_gene: TRBV6-2/TRBV6-3
abundance: many
d_gene: .
CDR3aa: CASERGPPDTQYF
CDR3nt: TGTGCCAGCGAACGGGGCCCCCCAGATACGCAGTATTTT

j_gene: TRBJ2-2
v_gene: TRBV7-6
abundance: few
d_gene: TRBD1
CDR3aa: CASSLAGQGKSELFF
CDR3nt: TGTGCCAGCAGCTTAGCGGGACAGGGCAAATCGGAGCTGTTTTTT

j_gene: TRBJ2-7
v_gene: TRBV10-3
abundance: .
d_gene: TRBD2
CDR3aa: CAISETSAYEQYF
CDR3nt: TGTGCCATCAGTGAGACTAGCGCCTACGAGCAGTACTTC

j_gene: TRBJ2-2
v_gene: TRBV7-9
abundance: many
d_gene: .
CDR3aa: CASSAGTYTGELFF
CDR3nt: TGTGCCAGCAGCGCCGGGACTTACACCGGGGAGCTGTTTTTT

j_gene: TRBJ2-1
v_gene: TRBV11-2
abundance: many
d_gene: TRBD2
CDR3aa: CASSLQETSGRGEQFF
CDR3nt: TGTGCCAGCAGCTTACAAGAGACTAGCGGCCGTGGGGAGCAGTTCTTC

j_gene: TRBJ2-1
v_gene: TRBV20-1
abundance: many
d_gene: .
CDR3aa: CSARAWGATYNEQFF
CDR3nt: TGCAGTGCTAGAGCGTGGGGAGCCACCTACAATGAGCAGTTCTTC

j_gene: TRBJ1-5
v_gene: TRBV5-4
abundance: many
d_gene: TRBD1
CDR3aa: CASSLGEQGAQHF
CDR3nt: TGTGCCAGCAGCTTGGGGGAACAGGGGGCCCAGCATTTT

j_gene: TRBJ2-1
v_gene: TRBV4-1
abundance: many
d_gene: .
CDR3aa: CASSQAQEYNEQFF
CDR3nt: TGCGCCAGCAGCCAAGCCCAGGAGTACAATGAGCAGTTCTTC

j_gene: TRBJ2-1
v_gene: TRBV5-6
abundance: .
d_gene: TRBD1
CDR3aa: CASSQGTGIHEQFF
CDR3nt: TGTGCCAGCAGCCAGGGGACAGGGATCCATGAGCAGTTCTTC

j_gene: TRBJ2-3
v_gene: TRBV7-2
abundance: few
d_gene: .
CDR3aa: CANSGLGEDTQYF
CDR3nt: TGTGCCAACAGTGGGTTGGGGGAAGATACGCAGTATTTT

j_gene: TRBJ2-3
v_gene: TRBV4-3
abundance: .
d_gene: TRBD2
CDR3aa: CASSQDLSGGSTDTQYF
CDR3nt: TGCGCCAGCAGCCAAGATCTAAGCGGGGGGAGCACAGATACGCAGTATTTT

j_gene: TRBJ2-7
v_gene: TRBV3-1
abundance: few
d_gene: .
CDR3aa: CASCQERRRFFPDEQYF
CDR3nt: TGTGCCAGCTGCCAAGAGCGTCGCAGATTTTTTCCCGACGAGCAGTACTTC

j_gene: TRBJ1-2
v_gene: TRBV29-1
abundance: many
d_gene: .
CDR3aa: CSVERENYGYTF
CDR3nt: TGCAGCGTTGAACGTGAGAACTATGGCTACACCTTC

j_gene: TRBJ2-1
v_gene: TRBV12-3/TRBV12-4
abundance: few
d_gene: TRBD2
CDR3aa: CASSRTGTSGPYGTHNEQFF
CDR3nt: TGTGCCAGCAGTCGGACCGGGACTAGCGGGCCCTACGGCACCCACAATGAGCAGTTCTTC

j_gene: TRBJ2-5
v_gene: TRBV12-3/TRBV12-4
abundance: .
d_gene: TRBD2
CDR3aa: CASSATSRVETQYF
CDR3nt: TGTGCCAGCAGCGCGACTAGCAGGGTAGAGACCCAGTACTTC

j_gene: TRBJ2-5
v_gene: TRBV20-1
abundance: many
d_gene: .
CDR3aa: CSAPIRPGETQYF
CDR3nt: TGCAGTGCGCCGATACGGCCCGGGGAGACCCAGTACTTC

j_gene: TRBJ2-3
v_gene: TRBV7-6
abundance: .
d_gene: .
CDR3aa: CASSLRQIADTQYF
CDR3nt: TGTGCCAGCAGCTTAAGGCAGATCGCAGATACGCAGTATTTT

j_gene: TRBJ2-3
v_gene: TRBV27
abundance: .
d_gene: TRBD2
CDR3aa: CASSTLGLAGGLTDTQYF
CDR3nt: TGTGCCAGCAGTACCCTCGGCCTAGCGGGGGGTCTCACAGATACGCAGTATTTT

j_gene: TRBJ2-5
v_gene: TRBV3-1
abundance: few
d_gene: .
CDR3aa: CASSQEPEETQYF
CDR3nt: TGTGCCAGCAGCCAAGAGCCAGAAGAGACCCAGTACTTC

j_gene: TRBJ1-3
v_gene: TRBV5-1
abundance: .
d_gene: .
CDR3aa: CASSEGLAGLYF
CDR3nt: TGCGCCAGCAGCGAAGGACTGGCGGGCTTATATTTT

j_gene: TRBJ2-6
v_gene: TRBV7-2
abundance: .
d_gene: .
CDR3aa: CASSLPRTSGANVLTF
CDR3nt: TGTGCCAGCAGCTTACCCCGGACCTCTGGGGCCAACGTCCTGACTTTC

j_gene: TRBJ1-3
v_gene: TRBV2
abundance: many
d_gene: .
CDR3aa: CASRGAGSVSTIYF
CDR3nt: TGTGCCAGCAGGGGGGCCGGGTCGGTCTCCACCATATATTTT

j_gene: TRBJ1-6
v_gene: TRBV4-3
abundance: few
d_gene: TRBD1
CDR3aa: CASSQEPGGNSPLHF
CDR3nt: TGCGCCAGCAGCCAAGAGCCAGGGGGCAATTCACCCCTCCACTTT

j_gene: TRBJ2-6
v_gene: TRBV3-1
abundance: few
d_gene: TRBD2
CDR3aa: CASSRMLTSGTPGANVLTF
CDR3nt: TGTGCCAGCAGCCGTATGTTGACTAGCGGGACCCCTGGGGCCAACGTCCTGACTTTC

j_gene: TRBJ2-1
v_gene: TRBV20-1
abundance: .
d_gene: TRBD2
CDR3aa: CCAQGLAGGSYNEQFF
CDR3nt: TGCTGTGCGCAAGGACTAGCGGGAGGCTCCTACAATGAGCAGTTCTTC

j_gene: TRBJ2-1
v_gene: TRBV20-1
abundance: .
d_gene: TRBD2
CDR3aa: CSARDALAGDDEQFF
CDR3nt: TGCAGTGCTAGAGATGCGCTAGCGGGGGATGATGAGCAGTTCTTC

j_gene: TRBJ2-7
v_gene: TRBV27
abundance: few
d_gene: TRBD2
CDR3aa: CASSLLVGREPAEQYF
CDR3nt: TGTGCCAGCAGTTTATTAGTAGGGCGGGAGCCGGCCGAGCAGTACTTC

j_gene: TRBJ1-1
v_gene: TRBV4-2
abundance: many
d_gene: .
CDR3aa: CASEEKASTEAFF
CDR3nt: TGTGCCAGCGAGGAAAAGGCGAGCACTGAAGCTTTCTTT

j_gene: TRBJ1-2
v_gene: TRBV5-1
abundance: .
d_gene: .
CDR3aa: CASSLDIYGYTF
CDR3nt: TGCGCCAGCAGCTTGGACATATATGGCTACACCTTC

j_gene: TRBJ2-5
v_gene: TRBV20-1
abundance: few
d_gene: TRBD2
CDR3aa: CSAPRLAQETQYF
CDR3nt: TGCAGTGCTCCCCGACTAGCCCAAGAGACCCAGTACTTC

j_gene: TRBJ2-1
v_gene: TRBV28
abundance: few
d_gene: TRBD2
CDR3aa: CASSLNLAGGHNEQFF
CDR3nt: TGTGCCAGCAGTCTTAACCTAGCGGGAGGCCACAATGAGCAGTTCTTC

j_gene: TRBJ1-2
v_gene: TRBV7-2
abundance: few
d_gene: .
CDR3aa: CASSLVVLGYTF
CDR3nt: TGTGCCAGCAGCCTCGTGGTATTGGGCTACACCTTC

j_gene: TRBJ2-3
v_gene: TRBV29-1
abundance: few
d_gene: TRBD2
CDR3aa: CSVRGSGGPSTDTQYF
CDR3nt: TGCAGCGTTAGGGGTAGCGGGGGCCCTAGCACAGATACGCAGTATTTT

j_gene: TRBJ2-3
v_gene: TRBV24-1
abundance: .
d_gene: .
CDR3aa: CATTPGGWTDTQYF
CDR3nt: TGTGCCACCACCCCCGGGGGATGGACAGATACGCAGTATTTT

j_gene: TRBJ2-6
v_gene: TRBV10-3
abundance: .
d_gene: .
CDR3aa: CAISENDLHSGANVLTF
CDR3nt: TGTGCCATCAGCGAAAACGACCTTCACTCTGGGGCCAACGTCCTGACTTTC

j_gene: TRBJ2-1
v_gene: TRBV25-1
abundance: .
d_gene: .
CDR3aa: CASSEGQHEQFF
CDR3nt: TGTGCCAGCAGTGAGGGACAACATGAGCAGTTCTTC

j_gene: TRBJ2-3
v_gene: TRBV20-1
abundance: few
d_gene: .
CDR3aa: CSASHPLSTDTQYF
CDR3nt: TGCAGTGCTAGTCACCCTCTGAGCACAGATACGCAGTATTTT

j_gene: TRBJ2-1
v_gene: TRBV15
abundance: few
d_gene: .
CDR3aa: CATSRAIMGQFF
CDR3nt: TGTGCCACCAGCAGAGCTATAATGGGTCAGTTCTTC

j_gene: TRBJ1-1
v_gene: TRBV6-2/TRBV6-3
abundance: .
d_gene: .
CDR3aa: CASKLGRDTEAFF
CDR3nt: TGTGCCAGCAAACTGGGGAGGGACACTGAAGCTTTCTTT

j_gene: TRBJ2-7
v_gene: TRBV28
abundance: .
d_gene: TRBD2
CDR3aa: CASSLCGVAGGLCEQYF
CDR3nt: TGTGCCAGCAGTTTATGCGGGGTAGCGGGAGGGTTGTGCGAGCAGTACTTC